These T cell receptor beta chains were read from a single sample in a study of human thymus T cells. The table came from immunoSEQ multiplex PCR; TCRdb's copy has only in-frame clones and leaves some out. The sample consists of some 120,000 clones, 90% to 95% of them appearing once. Material: thymus tissue. All receptors come from a boy under two years old with a congenital heart defect but otherwise immunologically healthy. The CDR3 runs from the conserved cysteine through the conserved F or W. The D gene is left open where the match is weak. Expanded clones are given a class, and other clones once, few, many or no size at all.

-	17	TRBV5-4	TRBJ1-3	-	TGTGCCAGCAGCTTAGATGGAGACGTCATCTCTGGAAACACCATATATTTT	CASSLDGDVISGNTIYF
-	17	TRBV19	TRBJ1-4	-	TGTGCCAGTAGTATACCACAGGGTTCTATTGCTAATGAAAAACTGTTTTTT	CASSIPQGSIANEKLFF
TRBD2	15	TRBV4-1	TRBJ2-7	-	TGCGCCAGCACTGGGACTAGCGGGGGACCCTACGAGCAGTACTTC	CASTGTSGGPYEQYF
TRBD1	15	TRBV27	TRBJ2-5	-	TGTGCCAGCAACTCAGGGCAGGGGGCCCAAGAGACCCAGTACTTC	CASNSGQGAQETQYF
-	16	TRBV5-6	TRBJ2-6	-	TGTGCCAGCAGCCTTGGACGGGACTCTGGGGCCAACGTCCTGACTTTC	CASSLGRDSGANVLTF
TRBD2	18	TRBV5-4	TRBJ2-7	-	TGTGCCAGCAGCTTGGGACTAGCGGGGGGGCCGTCCCTCGACGAGCAGTACTTC	CASSLGLAGGPSLDEQYF
-	15	TRBV7-8	TRBJ1-5	-	TGTGCCAGCAGCTTAGGGGGTTATAGCAATCAGCCCCAGCATTTT	CASSLGGYSNQPQHF
TRBD1	15	TRBV28	TRBJ2-3	-	TGTGCCAGCAGTCCTGACAGGGGGGGCACAGATACGCAGTATTTT	CASSPDRGGTDTQYF
-	14	TRBV6-6	TRBJ2-1	once	TGTGCCAGCAGTTCGGGGCACAGCTACAATGAGCAGTTCTTC	CASSSGHSYNEQFF
-	13	TRBV5-1	TRBJ2-7	-	TGCGCCAGCAACGGAGGACTTACCTACGAGCAGTACTTC	CASNGGLTYEQYF
-	14	TRBV10-3	TRBJ2-3	-	TGTGCCATCAGTGTGGGGCAGGGCACAGATACGCAGTATTTT	CAISVGQGTDTQYF
-	14	TRBV5-1	TRBJ2-1	-	TGCGCCAGCAGCCTATCGACAGTTTACAATGAGCAGTTCTTC	CASSLSTVYNEQFF
-	15	TRBV2	TRBJ2-5	-	TGTGCCAGCAGTGTAGGACTCGTGTACCAAGAGACCCAGTACTTC	CASSVGLVYQETQYF
-	14	TRBV4-1	TRBJ1-1	-	TGCGCCAGCAGCCAAGACATGCCGAACACTGAAGCTTTCTTT	CASSQDMPNTEAFF
-	16	TRBV11-2	TRBJ2-3	-	TGTGCCAGCTCCCAGGCCAGGGGGGTCGGACCAGATACGCAGTATTTT	CASSQARGVGPDTQYF
-	12	TRBV6-1	TRBJ1-2	-	TGTGCCAGCAGTTGCACCGAGTCGAGCTACACCTTC	CASSCTESSYTF
-	13	TRBV27	TRBJ2-3	-	TGTGCCAGCAGCTTCCTTAGCACAGATACGCAGTATTTT	CASSFLSTDTQYF
TRBD1	17	TRBV23-1	TRBJ2-1	-	TGCGCCAGCAGTCAATTTTCCGGGACAGGACAATACAATGAGCAGTTCTTC	CASSQFSGTGQYNEQFF
TRBD2	15	TRBV4-2	TRBJ2-7	-	TGTGCCAGCAGCGGGGGGGGAACCATATCTACCGGGCAGTACTTC	CASSGGGTISTGQYF
TRBD1	17	TRBV28	TRBJ1-5	-	TGTGCCAGCAACCCTAGGACAGGGGAATGGGGCAATCAGCCCCAGCATTTT	CASNPRTGEWGNQPQHF
TRBD2	13	TRBV29-1	TRBJ2-7	-	TGCAGCGCCCGTCAGCGGGGGGGCGGCGAGCAGTACTTC	CSARQRGGGEQYF
-	17	TRBV4-3	TRBJ1-2	once	TGCGCCAGCAGCCAAGACTCCGGAAGGACAGACCACTATGGCTACACCTTC	CASSQDSGRTDHYGYTF
-	15	TRBV6-6	TRBJ2-7	-	TGTGCCAGCAGTTACTCCGGGACGTACTCCTACGAGCAGTACTTC	CASSYSGTYSYEQYF
-	14	TRBV6-5	TRBJ1-1	-	TGTGCCAGCAGTTACTCAGGGGTGAACACTGAAGCTTTCTTT	CASSYSGVNTEAFF
-	15	TRBV7-2	TRBJ1-5	-	TGTGCCAGCAGTCAACAGGGAGGGTCGGCTCAGCCCCAGCATTTT	CASSQQGGSAQPQHF
-	13	TRBV30	TRBJ2-7	-	TGTGCCTGGAGTATAGAACAGTTCTACGAGCAGTACTTC	CAWSIEQFYEQYF
-	15	TRBV6-1	TRBJ1-2	-	TGTGCCAGCAGTGGTAATCCCGGGACGGGTTATGGCTACACCTTC	CASSGNPGTGYGYTF
TRBD2	20	TRBV12-5	TRBJ2-1	-	TGTGCTAGTGGTTCAACCCTCGGACTAGCGGGGGGACTTTCCTACAATGAGCAGTTCTTC	CASGSTLGLAGGLSYNEQFF
-	15	TRBV7-8	TRBJ2-5	-	TGTGCCAGCAGCTTAGAAAGCCGACCCCCAGAGACCCAGTACTTC	CASSLESRPPETQYF
-	15	TRBV7-6	TRBJ1-3	-	TGTGCCAGCAGCTTAGTCACAGGGCCCGGAAACACCATATATTTT	CASSLVTGPGNTIYF
-	18	TRBV5-4	TRBJ1-2	-	TGTGCCAGCATACCAAACCGGGACCCCCTCTTACCTAACTATGGCTACACCTTC	CASIPNRDPLLPNYGYTF
TRBD2	18	TRBV9	TRBJ2-3	-	TGTGCCAGCAGCGCTACTAGCGGGGGGGCCCCGGGCACAGATACGCAGTATTTT	CASSATSGGAPGTDTQYF
TRBD2	16	TRBV23-1	TRBJ2-7	-	TGCGCCAGCAGTCGGACGGGGCGGGGGGCCACCTACGAGCAGTACTTC	CASSRTGRGATYEQYF
-	12	TRBV11-2	TRBJ2-7	-	TGTGCCAGCAGCCGGACAGTTTACGAGCAGTACTTC	CASSRTVYEQYF
TRBD1	18	TRBV4-3	TRBJ1-4	-	TGCGCCAGCAGCCAAGAGGACAGGGGTAGGGGTGCGGGTGAAAAACTGTTTTTT	CASSQEDRGRGAGEKLFF
-	13	TRBV2	TRBJ2-3	-	TGTGCCAGCAGTAGGGACTCCACAGATACGCAGTATTTT	CASSRDSTDTQYF
-	11	TRBV2	TRBJ2-2	once	TGTGCCAGCATTGGTCCCGGGGAGCTGTTTTTT	CASIGPGELFF
-	16	TRBV4-2	TRBJ2-3	-	TGTGCCAGCAGCCTCGGGACTCTCGCCGGGACAGATACGCAGTATTTT	CASSLGTLAGTDTQYF
TRBD2	15	TRBV30	TRBJ2-1	-	TGTGCCTGGAGTAGCGGGGGTAGCTCCTACAATGAGCAGTTCTTC	CAWSSGGSSYNEQFF
-	15	TRBV4-2	TRBJ2-3	-	TGTGCCAGCAGCCAAGACAGGCCGAGCACAGATACGCAGTATTTT	CASSQDRPSTDTQYF
-	17	TRBV23-1	TRBJ2-7	-	TGCGCCAGCAGTCAAGCCCTGGGGTGGAGGGGCACCTACGAGCAGTACTTC	CASSQALGWRGTYEQYF
TRBD2	15	TRBV6-1	TRBJ2-2	-	TGTGCCAGCCATTTAGCGGGGGGGCTCGGCGGGGAGCTGTTTTTT	CASHLAGGLGGELFF
-	15	TRBV2	TRBJ1-4	-	TGTGCCAGCAGTGAAAGGACAGAGAGTAATGAAAAACTGTTTTTT	CASSERTESNEKLFF
-	14	TRBV6-4	TRBJ2-1	-	TGTGCCATCCTACGGGGGGCACATTACAATGAGCAGTTCTTC	CAILRGAHYNEQFF
-	12	TRBV19	TRBJ1-2	-	TGTGCCAGTAGTCCGTCGTACGGTGGCTACACCTTC	CASSPSYGGYTF
-	17	TRBV13	TRBJ2-3	-	TGTGCCAGCAGCTTAAGTAGTCTTAGCGGTCCCGGGGATACGCAGTATTTT	CASSLSSLSGPGDTQYF